This TCR beta chain was recovered during a study of blood T cell repertoires in COVID-19. As for the study in general: The samples span acute and convalescent COVID-19 from the United States, Italy and Spain. From T cells, B-cell-depleted T cells, or PBMCs came the material, which was cDNA or gDNA.

Original analysis: It was from reference gene primer amplification that nucleated cell counts were estimated. Produced via immunoSEQ multiplex PCR; TCRdb's table is partial and in-frame only. Clonal size and the V and J genes are those of that table, whereas D and trimming came from the DNA. The sample lists roughly 76,000 clones, more than 75% seen once, with 1.5% in the top ten. V shed 0 bases, J shed 0 bases, and the junction held 13 bases outside the gene matches. This CDR3 contains 19 residues. Looked up from germline, CDR1 is SGDLS and CDR2 is YYNGEE. The V call is TRBV9, the J call TRBJ2-3; 7 nucleotides align to TRBD2. The sample was peripheral blood. This receptor was identified in a man aged 50 or older with acute or convalescent COVID-19. The CDR3 sequence is CASSVGGGRILSSTDTQYF. The CDR3 DNA reads TGTGCCAGCAGCGTAGGCGGGGGACGGATACTATCTAGCACAGATACGCAGTATTTT.